The following is a TCR beta chain sequence with its context. Its antigen remains unidentified. This entry comes from a study of beta chain features in type 1 diabetes. Germline CDR1 GTSNPN, CDR2 SVGIG (reference sequence). CDR3 length: 12 residues. The ends were cut back, 0 bases at V and 3 bases at J, with 6 bases in the middle. Investigators reverse transcribed all isolated RNA, so they sequenced expressed TCRB transcripts. Sequenced by immunoSEQ multiplex PCR; TCRdb stores in-frame clones only, minus some. The sample lists 15,000 to 19,000 clones; around 63% were seen once. Study results and limitations: The study found moderately but significantly shorter TCRB CDR3s in all four CD4+ subsets of Type 1 diabetes patients.

The chain links TRBV30 to TRBJ2-7, with D unclear. The sequence was obtained from a man aged 30-40 years with type 1 diabetes. The sequenced sample consisted of Tregs from blood. The CDR3 loop reads CAWSVGGYEQYF. DNA of the CDR3: TGTGCCTGGAGTGTTGGCGGCTACGAGCAGTACTTC. The full variable domain, its missing parts supplied by reference TRBV30 and TRBJ2-7, is SQTIHQWPATLVQPVGSPLSLECTVEGTSNPNLYWYRQAAGRGLQLLFYSVGIGQISSEVPQNLSASRPQDRQFILSSKKLLLSDSGFYLCAWSVGGYEQYFGPGTRLTVT.